This T cell receptor beta chain was identified in a study of tissue T cells after allogeneic stem cell transplantation. Study-level results: Limitations included a small, clinically heterogeneous cohort and limited sampling depth.

This clone has only a few counts. The antigen is unknown. The germline and genes are mouse ones. Time point indicated: mouse harvest day 7 after allogeneic transplant. Tail vein injection delivered 10^7 T-cell-depleted bone marrow cells and 10^6 splenic CD5+ T cells. Mice had MHC-mismatched B6 into BALB/c GVHD, sampled day 7 or 14. Sequencing of TCRbeta CDR3 at survey depth gave sequences and template counts. Data came from immunoSEQ multiplex PCR; TCRdb stores just in-frame clones and leaves some out. This sample has about 8,300 clones; around 48% occur once, and the top ten carry 7% to 8.5%. The receptor's source is a female BALB/c mouse given C57BL/6 T cells with graft-versus-host disease after an allogeneic hematopoietic cell transplant. The sample comprised gut tissue.

The part of the CDR3 DNA that was read is TGTGCCAGCAGTCTGAGTCTGGGCTATGCTGAGCAGTTC. Its translation is CASSLSLGYAEQF. The complete CDR3 reads CASSLSLGYAEQFF. The chain employs TRBV26 and TRBJ2-1, with D possibly matching TRBD2 (5 bases). The CDR3 end falls 1 residue outside the read, so it is completed with the germline J gene. The CDR3 totals 14 residues. Germline V gene lookup returns CDR1 KGHPV and CDR2 FQNQEV (reference sequence). V shed 2 bases and J shed 3 bases, with 8 bases lying between them.